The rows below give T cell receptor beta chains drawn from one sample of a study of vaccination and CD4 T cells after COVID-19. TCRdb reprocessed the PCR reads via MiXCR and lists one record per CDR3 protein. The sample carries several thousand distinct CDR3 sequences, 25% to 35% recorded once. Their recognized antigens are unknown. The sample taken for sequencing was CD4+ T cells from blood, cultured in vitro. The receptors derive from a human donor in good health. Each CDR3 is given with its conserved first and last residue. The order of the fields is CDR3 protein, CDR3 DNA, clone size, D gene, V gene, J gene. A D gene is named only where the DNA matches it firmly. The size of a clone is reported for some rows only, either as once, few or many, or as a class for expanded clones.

CDR3 protein: CSAEGQGYNSPFHF
CDR3 DNA: TGCAGTGCCGAGGGACAGGGATATAATTCACCCTTCCACTTT
clone size: -
D gene: TRBD1
V gene: TRBV20-1
J gene: TRBJ1-6

CDR3 protein: CASSEFKGQQETQYF
CDR3 DNA: TGTGCCAGCAGTGAATTTAAAGGACAGCAAGAGACCCAGTACTTC
clone size: few
D gene: -
V gene: TRBV25-1
J gene: TRBJ2-5

CDR3 protein: CASSSAPNRGGEQFF
CDR3 DNA: TGTGCCAGCAGCTCAGCCCCGAACCGCGGGGGTGAGCAGTTCTTC
clone size: -
D gene: TRBD2
V gene: TRBV7-3
J gene: TRBJ2-1

CDR3 protein: CASSLGSGGYSGNTIYF
CDR3 DNA: TGTGCCAGCAGCTTAGGGAGCGGAGGTTACTCTGGAAACACCATATATTTT
clone size: -
D gene: -
V gene: TRBV7-2
J gene: TRBJ1-3

CDR3 protein: CASSSSGGTNEQYF
CDR3 DNA: TGTGCCAGCAGTTCCTCAGGGGGCACAAACGAGCAGTACTTC
clone size: -
D gene: TRBD1
V gene: TRBV6-5
J gene: TRBJ2-7

CDR3 protein: CASSLAVAAGELFF
CDR3 DNA: TGTGCCAGCAGCTTAGCCGTAGCAGCCGGGGAGCTGTTTTTT
clone size: few
D gene: -
V gene: TRBV7-8
J gene: TRBJ2-2

CDR3 protein: CSARHLRGANVLTF
CDR3 DNA: TGCAGTGCTAGGCACTTAAGAGGGGCCAACGTCCTGACTTTC
clone size: -
D gene: -
V gene: TRBV20-1
J gene: TRBJ2-6

CDR3 protein: CASSDAGSKVGTEAFF
CDR3 DNA: TGTGCCAGCAGTGACGCGGGGAGTAAAGTCGGTACTGAAGCTTTCTTT
clone size: -
D gene: -
V gene: TRBV6-1
J gene: TRBJ1-1

CDR3 protein: CASSQGRGGRNYGYTF
CDR3 DNA: TGTGCCAGCAGCCAAGGAAGGGGGGGGAGAAACTATGGCTACACCTTC
clone size: -
D gene: -
V gene: TRBV4-2
J gene: TRBJ1-2

CDR3 protein: CASSQGTSGREETQYF
CDR3 DNA: TGTGCCAGCAGCCAAGGGACTAGCGGGAGGGAAGAGACCCAGTACTTC
clone size: -
D gene: TRBD2
V gene: TRBV4-2
J gene: TRBJ2-5

CDR3 protein: CASSYASGGFYEQYF
CDR3 DNA: TGTGCCAGCAGTTACGCCAGCGGGGGATTCTACGAGCAGTACTTC
clone size: -
D gene: TRBD2
V gene: TRBV6-5
J gene: TRBJ2-7

CDR3 protein: CASIPPWGVDETQYF
CDR3 DNA: TGTGCCAGCATCCCACCGTGGGGTGTGGACGAGACCCAGTACTTC
clone size: -
D gene: -
V gene: TRBV5-4
J gene: TRBJ2-5

CDR3 protein: CASRRAAPEGEQYF
CDR3 DNA: TGTGCCAGTAGGCGGGCGGCCCCGGAGGGCGAGCAGTACTTC
clone size: -
D gene: -
V gene: TRBV19
J gene: TRBJ2-7

CDR3 protein: CASSSGGAYGYTF
CDR3 DNA: TGTGCCAGCAGTTCAGGCGGGGCCTATGGCTACACCTTC
clone size: -
D gene: -
V gene: TRBV28
J gene: TRBJ1-2

CDR3 protein: CASRPGTGIFGAFF
CDR3 DNA: TGTGCCAGCAGGCCCGGGACAGGGATATTCGGAGCTTTCTTT
clone size: -
D gene: TRBD1
V gene: TRBV2
J gene: TRBJ1-1

CDR3 protein: CASSYLAGATDTQYF
CDR3 DNA: TGTGCCAGCAGTTACCTAGCGGGAGCCACAGATACGCAGTATTTT
clone size: -
D gene: TRBD2
V gene: TRBV6-5
J gene: TRBJ2-3

CDR3 protein: CASSPQGTTSTDTQYF
CDR3 DNA: TGTGCCAGCAGTCCGCAGGGGACCACCAGCACAGATACGCAGTATTTT
clone size: -
D gene: -
V gene: TRBV28
J gene: TRBJ2-3

CDR3 protein: CASSPGLAGINEQFF
CDR3 DNA: TGTGCCAGCAGCCCGGGACTAGCGGGTATCAATGAGCAGTTCTTC
clone size: -
D gene: TRBD2
V gene: TRBV11-2
J gene: TRBJ2-1

CDR3 protein: CASIRDRTPGNTIYF
CDR3 DNA: TGTGCCAGCATCCGGGACAGGACCCCTGGAAACACCATATATTTT
clone size: -
D gene: TRBD1
V gene: TRBV6-1
J gene: TRBJ1-3

CDR3 protein: CAIMRGNEQFF
CDR3 DNA: TGTGCCATCATGAGGGGCAATGAGCAGTTCTTC
clone size: few
D gene: -
V gene: TRBV10-3
J gene: TRBJ2-1

CDR3 protein: CASSFDREAFF
CDR3 DNA: TGTGCCAGCAGCTTCGACCGTGAAGCTTTCTTT
clone size: -
D gene: -
V gene: TRBV5-4
J gene: TRBJ1-1

CDR3 protein: CASSPSGRNSNQPQHF
CDR3 DNA: TGTGCCAGCAGTCCGTCGGGACGGAATAGCAATCAGCCCCAGCATTTT
clone size: -
D gene: -
V gene: TRBV12-3/TRBV12-4
J gene: TRBJ1-5

CDR3 protein: CASRRDTNTGELFF
CDR3 DNA: TGTGCCAGCAGACGGGACACGAACACCGGGGAGCTGTTTTTT
clone size: once
D gene: -
V gene: TRBV25-1
J gene: TRBJ2-2

CDR3 protein: CASSDVLTSGRETQYF
CDR3 DNA: TGTGCCAGCAGTGACGTGTTGACTAGCGGGAGGGAGACCCAGTACTTC
clone size: -
D gene: TRBD2
V gene: TRBV2
J gene: TRBJ2-5

CDR3 protein: CSARGGGALNYGHTF
CDR3 DNA: TGCAGTGCTAGAGGCGGGGGCGCACTTAACTATGGCCACACCTTC
clone size: once
D gene: -
V gene: TRBV20-1
J gene: TRBJ1-2

CDR3 protein: CATSDSSGSGNTIYF
CDR3 DNA: TGTGCCACCAGTGATTCCTCAGGGTCTGGAAACACCATATATTTT
clone size: few
D gene: -
V gene: TRBV24-1
J gene: TRBJ1-3

CDR3 protein: CASSLWVGTSGRDEQYF
CDR3 DNA: TGTGCCAGCAGCCTTTGGGTCGGGACTAGCGGGAGGGACGAGCAGTACTTC
clone size: few
D gene: TRBD2
V gene: TRBV11-2
J gene: TRBJ2-7

CDR3 protein: CSAIESRDGYTF
CDR3 DNA: TGCAGTGCCATAGAATCCAGGGATGGCTACACCTTC
clone size: -
D gene: -
V gene: TRBV20-1
J gene: TRBJ1-2

CDR3 protein: CASSPPAPRNYGYTF
CDR3 DNA: TGTGCCAGCAGTCCCCCGGCCCCCCGGAACTATGGCTACACCTTC
clone size: few
D gene: -
V gene: TRBV28
J gene: TRBJ1-2

CDR3 protein: CSASGRAYTYNEQFF
CDR3 DNA: TGCAGTGCCAGTGGCAGGGCTTATACCTACAATGAGCAGTTCTTC
clone size: few
D gene: -
V gene: TRBV20-1
J gene: TRBJ2-1

CDR3 protein: CTTSELIAGDVTDTQYF
CDR3 DNA: TGTACCACCAGTGAGTTAATAGCGGGAGATGTGACAGATACGCAGTATTTT
clone size: -
D gene: TRBD2
V gene: TRBV24-1
J gene: TRBJ2-3

CDR3 protein: CASSSLSGEQYF
CDR3 DNA: TGTGCCAGCAGCTCTCTGTCGGGCGAGCAGTACTTC
clone size: few
D gene: -
V gene: TRBV6-2/TRBV6-3
J gene: TRBJ2-7

CDR3 protein: CSARDWRLVTDTQYF
CDR3 DNA: TGCAGTGCTAGAGATTGGCGACTAGTCACAGATACGCAGTATTTT
clone size: few
D gene: -
V gene: TRBV20-1
J gene: TRBJ2-3

CDR3 protein: CASSVLGQGAQHF
CDR3 DNA: TGTGCCAGCAGTGTTTTGGGTCAGGGGGCCCAGCATTTT
clone size: -
D gene: TRBD1
V gene: TRBV2
J gene: TRBJ1-5

CDR3 protein: CASSQLREIAFF
CDR3 DNA: TGTGCCAGCAGTCAGCTCAGGGAAATAGCGTTCTTC
clone size: -
D gene: -
V gene: TRBV28
J gene: TRBJ2-1

CDR3 protein: CASSLGQPNQPQHF
CDR3 DNA: TGTGCCAGCAGCTTAGGGCAACCCAATCAGCCCCAGCATTTT
clone size: -
D gene: -
V gene: TRBV7-8
J gene: TRBJ1-5

CDR3 protein: CASSSSAGGRETQYF
CDR3 DNA: TGTGCCAGCAGTTCCTCCGCGGGGGGTCGGGAGACCCAGTACTTC
clone size: -
D gene: TRBD2
V gene: TRBV12-3/TRBV12-4
J gene: TRBJ2-5

CDR3 protein: CASSVGLAGTGELFF
CDR3 DNA: TGTGCCAGCAGTGTGGGACTAGCGGGGACCGGGGAGCTGTTTTTT
clone size: -
D gene: TRBD2
V gene: TRBV6-1
J gene: TRBJ2-2

CDR3 protein: CASSNPGVRGYTF
CDR3 DNA: TGTGCCAGTAGTAATCCTGGGGTACGGGGCTACACCTTC
clone size: few
D gene: -
V gene: TRBV19
J gene: TRBJ1-2

CDR3 protein: CASSPDRLNEQFF
CDR3 DNA: TGTGCCAGCAGTCCGGACAGGCTCAATGAGCAGTTCTTC
clone size: -
D gene: TRBD1
V gene: TRBV27
J gene: TRBJ2-1

CDR3 protein: CASRRTGRNTEAFF
CDR3 DNA: TGTGCCAGCAGAAGGACAGGGCGGAACACTGAAGCTTTCTTT
clone size: -
D gene: TRBD1
V gene: TRBV12-3/TRBV12-4
J gene: TRBJ1-1

CDR3 protein: CASSAFSTGSYNEQFF
CDR3 DNA: TGTGCCAGCAGCGCGTTCTCGACAGGCTCCTACAATGAGCAGTTCTTC
clone size: -
D gene: -
V gene: TRBV9
J gene: TRBJ2-1